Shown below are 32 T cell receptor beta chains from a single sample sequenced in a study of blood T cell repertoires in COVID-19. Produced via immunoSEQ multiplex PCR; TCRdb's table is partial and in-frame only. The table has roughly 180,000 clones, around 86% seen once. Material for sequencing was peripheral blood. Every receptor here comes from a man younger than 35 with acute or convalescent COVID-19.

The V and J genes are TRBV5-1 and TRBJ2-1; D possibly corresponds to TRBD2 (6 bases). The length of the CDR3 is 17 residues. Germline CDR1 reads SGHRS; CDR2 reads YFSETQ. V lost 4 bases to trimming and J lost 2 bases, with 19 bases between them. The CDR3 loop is CASSPEEEGRTYNEQFF. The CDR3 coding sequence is TGCGCCAGCAGCCCCGAGGAGGAGGGGAGAACCTACAATGAGCAGTTCTTC.

The CDR3 DNA follows: TGTGCCAGCAGCTTAAGCGGACAGGGAATCTCTGGGGCCAACGTCCTGACTTTC. Translating it yields CASSLSGQGISGANVLTF. This chain joins TRBV7-3 and TRBJ2-6, with 8 positions matching TRBD1. With V trimmed by 1 base and J by 0 bases, 5 bases remained unmatched. Germline V lookup: CDR1 SGHTA, CDR2 FQGTGA. The CDR3 consists of 18 residues.

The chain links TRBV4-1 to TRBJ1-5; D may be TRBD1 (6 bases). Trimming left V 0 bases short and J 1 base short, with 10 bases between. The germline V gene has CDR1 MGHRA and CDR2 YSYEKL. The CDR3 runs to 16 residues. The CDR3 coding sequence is TGCGCCAGCAGCCAAGACAGGGGAATAAGCAATCAGCCCCAGCATTTT. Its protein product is CASSQDRGISNQPQHF.

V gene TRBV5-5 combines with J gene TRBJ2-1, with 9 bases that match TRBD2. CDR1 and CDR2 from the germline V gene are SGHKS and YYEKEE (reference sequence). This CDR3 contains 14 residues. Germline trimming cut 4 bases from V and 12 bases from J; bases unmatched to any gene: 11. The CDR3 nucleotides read TGTGCCAGCAGCGAGCTAGCGGGGAACCGCGGGCAGTTCTTC. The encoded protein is CASSELAGNRGQFF.

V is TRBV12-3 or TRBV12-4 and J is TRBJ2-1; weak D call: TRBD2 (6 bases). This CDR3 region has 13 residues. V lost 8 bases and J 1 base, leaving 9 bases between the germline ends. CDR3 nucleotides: TGTGCCAGCGGCCGGGGGTCCTACAATGAGCAGTTCTTC. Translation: CASGRGSYNEQFF.

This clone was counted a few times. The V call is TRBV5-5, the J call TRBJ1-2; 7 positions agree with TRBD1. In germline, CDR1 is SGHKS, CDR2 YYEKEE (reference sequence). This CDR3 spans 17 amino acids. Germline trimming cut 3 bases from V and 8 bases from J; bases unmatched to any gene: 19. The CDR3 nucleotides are TGTGCCAGCAGCTCTATCCCAGGGGGGATAGGGAATGAAGGCTACACCTTC. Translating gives CASSSIPGGIGNEGYTF.

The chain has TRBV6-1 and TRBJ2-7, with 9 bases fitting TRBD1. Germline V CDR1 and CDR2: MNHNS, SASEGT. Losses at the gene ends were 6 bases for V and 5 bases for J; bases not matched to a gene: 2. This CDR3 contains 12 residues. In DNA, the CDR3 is TGTGCCAGCAGCCGGGACAGGGACGAGCAGTACGTC. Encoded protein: CASSRDRDEQYV.

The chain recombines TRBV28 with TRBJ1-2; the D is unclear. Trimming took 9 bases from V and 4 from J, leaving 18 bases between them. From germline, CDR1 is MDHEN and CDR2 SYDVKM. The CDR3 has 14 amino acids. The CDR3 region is CASGNKREFYGYTF. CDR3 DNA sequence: TGTGCCAGTGGGAACAAGCGGGAATTCTATGGCTACACCTTC.

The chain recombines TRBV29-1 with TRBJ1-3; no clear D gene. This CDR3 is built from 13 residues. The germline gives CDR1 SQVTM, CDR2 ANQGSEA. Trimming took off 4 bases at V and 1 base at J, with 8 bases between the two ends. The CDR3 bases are TGCAGCGTTGGTTCGTCTTCTGGAAACACCATATATTTT. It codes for CSVGSSSGNTIYF.

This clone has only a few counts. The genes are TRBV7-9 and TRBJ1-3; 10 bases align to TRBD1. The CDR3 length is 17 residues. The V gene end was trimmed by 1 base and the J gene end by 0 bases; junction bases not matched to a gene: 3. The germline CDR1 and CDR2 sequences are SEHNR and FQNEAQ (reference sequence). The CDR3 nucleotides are TGTGCCAGCAGCTTAGGACAGGGGGCTTCCTCTGGAAACACCATATATTTT. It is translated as CASSLGQGASSGNTIYF.

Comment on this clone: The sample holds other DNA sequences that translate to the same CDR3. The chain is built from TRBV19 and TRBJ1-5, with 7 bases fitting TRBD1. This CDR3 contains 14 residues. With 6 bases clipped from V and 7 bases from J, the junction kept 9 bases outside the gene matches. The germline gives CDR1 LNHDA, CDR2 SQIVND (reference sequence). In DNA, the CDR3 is TGTGCCAGTAGCATGACAGGGAGTAACCAGCCCCAGCATTTT. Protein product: CASSMTGSNQPQHF. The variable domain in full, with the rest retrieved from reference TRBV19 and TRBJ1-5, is DGGITQSPKYLFRKEGQNVTLSCEQNLNHDAMYWYRQDPGQGLRLIYYSQIVNDFQKGDIAEGYSVSREKKESFPLTVTSAQKNPTAFYLCASSMTGSNQPQHFGDGTRLSIL.

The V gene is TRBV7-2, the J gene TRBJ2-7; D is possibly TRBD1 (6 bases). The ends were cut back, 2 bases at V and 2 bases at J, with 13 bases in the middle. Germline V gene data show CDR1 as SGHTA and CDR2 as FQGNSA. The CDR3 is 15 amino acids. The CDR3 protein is CASSLRAGAAYEQYV. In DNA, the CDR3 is TGTGCCAGCAGCTTAAGGGCAGGGGCGGCCTACGAGCAGTACGTC.

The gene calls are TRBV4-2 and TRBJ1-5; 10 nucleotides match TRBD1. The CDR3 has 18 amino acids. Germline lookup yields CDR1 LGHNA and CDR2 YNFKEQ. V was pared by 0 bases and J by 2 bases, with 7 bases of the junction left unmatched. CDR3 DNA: TGTGCCAGCAGCCAAGATCGAAGGGACAGGGGAGGCAATCAGCCCCAGCATTTT. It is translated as CASSQDRRDRGGNQPQHF.

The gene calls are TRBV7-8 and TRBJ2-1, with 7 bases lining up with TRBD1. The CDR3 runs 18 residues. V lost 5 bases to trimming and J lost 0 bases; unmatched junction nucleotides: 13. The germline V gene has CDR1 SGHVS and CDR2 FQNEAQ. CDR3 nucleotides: TGTGCCAGCAGCCAGAAAGGGGGCGGATTTAGCTCCTACAATGAGCAGTTCTTC. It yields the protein CASSQKGGGFSSYNEQFF.

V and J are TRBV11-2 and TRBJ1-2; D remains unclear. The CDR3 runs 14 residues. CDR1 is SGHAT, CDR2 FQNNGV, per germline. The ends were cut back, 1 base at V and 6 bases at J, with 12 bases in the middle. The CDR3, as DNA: TGTGCCAGCAGCTTAGTTATGAGGGTGGATGGCTACACCTTC. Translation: CASSLVMRVDGYTF.

CDR3 bases: TGTGCCAGCAGTGACTCGGGCGGGGGGTACAATGAGCAGTTCTTC. It encodes CASSDSGGGYNEQFF. The chain combines TRBV6-4 with TRBJ2-1; 8 bases fit TRBD2. J lost 4 bases, V lost 0 bases, and 2 bases had no gene match. The CDR3 extends over 15 amino acids. Germline CDR1 and CDR2: MRHNA and SNTAGT.

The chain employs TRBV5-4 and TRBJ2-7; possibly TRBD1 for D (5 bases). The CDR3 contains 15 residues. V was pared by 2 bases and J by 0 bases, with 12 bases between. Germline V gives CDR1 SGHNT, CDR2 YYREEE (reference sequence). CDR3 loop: CASSFDRPSSYEQYF. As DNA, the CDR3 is TGTGCCAGCAGCTTCGACAGACCAAGCTCCTACGAGCAGTACTTC.

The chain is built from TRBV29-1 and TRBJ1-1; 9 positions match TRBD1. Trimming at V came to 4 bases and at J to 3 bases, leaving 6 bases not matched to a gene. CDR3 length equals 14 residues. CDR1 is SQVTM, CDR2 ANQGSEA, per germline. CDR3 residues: CSVVGDREYTEAFF. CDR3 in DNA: TGCAGCGTTGTGGGGGACAGGGAGTACACTGAAGCTTTCTTT.

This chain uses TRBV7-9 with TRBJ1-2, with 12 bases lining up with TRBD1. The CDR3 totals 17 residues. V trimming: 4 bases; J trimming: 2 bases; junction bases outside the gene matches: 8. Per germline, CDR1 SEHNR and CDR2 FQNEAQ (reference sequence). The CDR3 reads CASSSTGQGASNYGYTF. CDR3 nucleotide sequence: TGTGCCAGCAGCTCCACGGGACAGGGGGCTTCGAACTATGGCTACACCTTC.

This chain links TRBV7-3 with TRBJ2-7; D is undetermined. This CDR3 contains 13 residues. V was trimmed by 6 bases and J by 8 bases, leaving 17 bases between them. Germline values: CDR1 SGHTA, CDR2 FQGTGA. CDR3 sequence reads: CASSPHPKSQQYF. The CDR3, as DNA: TGTGCCAGCAGTCCCCATCCTAAAAGCCAGCAGTACTTC.

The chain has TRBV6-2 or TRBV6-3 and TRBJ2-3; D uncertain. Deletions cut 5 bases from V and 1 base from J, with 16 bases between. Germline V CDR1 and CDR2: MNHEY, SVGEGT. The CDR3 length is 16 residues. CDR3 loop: CASSPYALTRTDTQYF. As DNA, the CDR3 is TGTGCCAGCAGTCCCTATGCGCTAACCCGCACAGATACGCAGTATTTT.

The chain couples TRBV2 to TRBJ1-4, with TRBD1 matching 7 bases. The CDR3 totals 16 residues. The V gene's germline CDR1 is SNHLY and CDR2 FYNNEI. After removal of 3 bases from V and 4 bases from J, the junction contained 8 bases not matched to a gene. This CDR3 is CASSDGGGRYNEKLFF. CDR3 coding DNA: TGTGCCAGCAGTGATGGAGGGGGCCGCTATAATGAAAAACTGTTTTTT.

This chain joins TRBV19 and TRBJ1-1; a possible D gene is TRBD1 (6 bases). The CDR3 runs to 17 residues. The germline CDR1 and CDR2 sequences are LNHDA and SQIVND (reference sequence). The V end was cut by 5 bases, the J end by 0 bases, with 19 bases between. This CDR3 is CASSPMTWGRMNTEAFF. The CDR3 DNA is TGTGCCAGTAGTCCCATGACATGGGGGCGAATGAACACTGAAGCTTTCTTT.

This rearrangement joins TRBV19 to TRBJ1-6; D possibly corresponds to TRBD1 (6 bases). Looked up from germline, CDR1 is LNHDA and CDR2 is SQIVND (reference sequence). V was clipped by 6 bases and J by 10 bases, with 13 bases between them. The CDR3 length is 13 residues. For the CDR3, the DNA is TGTGCCAGTAGCGTAGGGGGGGGATCACCCCTCCACTTT. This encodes CASSVGGGSPLHF.

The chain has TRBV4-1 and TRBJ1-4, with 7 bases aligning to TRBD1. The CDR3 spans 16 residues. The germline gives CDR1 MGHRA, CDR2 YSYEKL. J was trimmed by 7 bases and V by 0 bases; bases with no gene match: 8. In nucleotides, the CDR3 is TGCGCCAGCAGCCAAGACCCCAGGGGGACGATTGAAAAACTGTTTTTT. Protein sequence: CASSQDPRGTIEKLFF.

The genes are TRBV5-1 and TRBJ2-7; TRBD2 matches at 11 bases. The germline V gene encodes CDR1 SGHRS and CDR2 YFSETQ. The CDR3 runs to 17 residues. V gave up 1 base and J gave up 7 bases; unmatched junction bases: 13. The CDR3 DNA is TGCGCCAGCAGCTTGCGTGGTGATAGCGGGGGGGCGAGGGAGCAGTACTTC. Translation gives CASSLRGDSGGAREQYF.

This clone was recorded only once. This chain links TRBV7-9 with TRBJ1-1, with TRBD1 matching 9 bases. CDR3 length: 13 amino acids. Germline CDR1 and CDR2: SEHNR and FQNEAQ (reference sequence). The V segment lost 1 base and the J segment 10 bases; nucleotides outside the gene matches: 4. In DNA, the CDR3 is TGTGCCAGCAGCTTAGGTAACAGGGGGCTAGCTTTCTTT. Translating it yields CASSLGNRGLAFF. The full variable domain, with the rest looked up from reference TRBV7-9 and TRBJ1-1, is DTGVSQNPRHKITKRGQNVTFRCDPISEHNRLYWYRQTLGQGPEFLTYFQNEAQLEKSRLLSDRFSAERPKGSFSTLEIQRTEQGDSAMYLCASSLGNRGLAFFGQGTRLTVV.

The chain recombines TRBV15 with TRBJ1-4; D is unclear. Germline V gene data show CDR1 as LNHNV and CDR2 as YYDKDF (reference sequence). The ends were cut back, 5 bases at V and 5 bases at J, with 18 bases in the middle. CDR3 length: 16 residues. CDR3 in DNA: TGTGCCACCAGCTCTCGCCCCGGGTCAAAAAATGAAAAACTGTTTTTT. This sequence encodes CATSSRPGSKNEKLFF.

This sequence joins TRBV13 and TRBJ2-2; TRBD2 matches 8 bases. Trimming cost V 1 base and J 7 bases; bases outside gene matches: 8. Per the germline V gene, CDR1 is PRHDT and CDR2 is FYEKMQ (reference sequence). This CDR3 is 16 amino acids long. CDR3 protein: CASSLARGGFGGELFF. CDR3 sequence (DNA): TGTGCCAGCAGCTTAGCCCGGGGGGGCTTCGGCGGGGAGCTGTTTTTT.

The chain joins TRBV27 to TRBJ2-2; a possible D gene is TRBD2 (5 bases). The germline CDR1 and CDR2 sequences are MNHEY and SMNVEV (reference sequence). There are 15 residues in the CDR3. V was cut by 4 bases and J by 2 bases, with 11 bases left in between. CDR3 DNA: TGTGCCAGCAGTTCCGGACTTATAAACACCGGGGAGCTGTTTTTT. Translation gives CASSSGLINTGELFF.

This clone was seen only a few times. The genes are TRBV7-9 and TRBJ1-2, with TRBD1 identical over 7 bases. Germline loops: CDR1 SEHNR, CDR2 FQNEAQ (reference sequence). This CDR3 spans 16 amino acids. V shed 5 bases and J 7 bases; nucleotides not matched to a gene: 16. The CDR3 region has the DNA TGTGCCAGCAGCCCACTCTGGACAGGTTCATCCGGTGGCTACACCTTC. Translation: CASSPLWTGSSGGYTF. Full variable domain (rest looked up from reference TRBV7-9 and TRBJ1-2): DTGVSQNPRHKITKRGQNVTFRCDPISEHNRLYWYRQTLGQGPEFLTYFQNEAQLEKSRLLSDRFSAERPKGSFSTLEIQRTEQGDSAMYLCASSPLWTGSSGGYTFGSGTRLTVV.

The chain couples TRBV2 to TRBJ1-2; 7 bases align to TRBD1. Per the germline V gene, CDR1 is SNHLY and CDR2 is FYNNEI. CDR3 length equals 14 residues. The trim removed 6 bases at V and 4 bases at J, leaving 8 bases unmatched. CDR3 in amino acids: CASRTGADGYGYTF. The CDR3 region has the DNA TGTGCCAGCAGAACAGGGGCTGATGGCTATGGCTACACCTTC.